Presented here are 19 T cell receptor beta chains from one specimen sequenced in a study of control samples from healthy donors and cancer patients. Assay used: immunoSEQ multiplex PCR; TCRdb lists only in-frame clones, some missing. The sample includes around 120,000 clones, about 87% of them seen just once. Source material: blood. These receptors all stem from a man aged 55 to 70 in good health.

The gene calls are TRBV4-1 and TRBJ1-1; no clear D. V was trimmed by 1 base and J by 4 bases, leaving 7 bases between them. The germline CDR1 and CDR2 sequences are MGHRA and YSYEKL. The CDR3 totals 13 residues. CDR3 amino acids: CASSQGVITEAFF. The DNA for the CDR3 is TGCGCCAGCAGCCAAGGGGTAATCACTGAAGCTTTCTTT.

The J gene is TRBJ2-3, the V gene TRBV7-2; TRBD2 aligns across 9 bases. Germline V lookup: CDR1 SGHTA, CDR2 FQGNSA. This CDR3 has 15 amino acids. After removal of 2 bases from V and 8 bases from J, the junction contained 8 bases not matched to a gene. CDR3: CASSLTAGGIGTQYF. CDR3 nucleotides: TGTGCCAGCAGCTTAACAGCGGGGGGTATCGGTACGCAGTATTTT.

Details on this clone: Other DNA sequences in this sample translate to the same CDR3. This chain joins TRBV18 and TRBJ1-4, with D possibly being TRBD1 (5 bases). The V gene lost 3 bases and the J gene lost 4 bases, with 6 bases spanning the gap. The CDR3 extends over 13 amino acids. Germline CDR1 reads KGHSH; CDR2 reads LQKENI. CDR3 sequence: CASSPGVNEKLFF. For the CDR3, the DNA is TGTGCCAGCTCACCGGGGGTTAATGAAAAACTGTTTTTT.

This chain connects TRBV7-2 to TRBJ2-5; possibly TRBD1 or TRBD2 for D (5 bases each). Trimming took 5 bases from V and 1 from J, leaving 8 bases between them. CDR3 size: 13 residues. CDR1 is SGHTA, CDR2 FQGNSA, per germline. The CDR3 DNA sequence: TGTGCCAGCAGCCCCGGGGCCCAAGAGACCCAGTACTTC. Its protein product is CASSPGAQETQYF.

The chain couples TRBV12-3 or TRBV12-4 to TRBJ1-1; D remains ambiguous. V was clipped by 6 bases and J by 1 base, with 6 bases between them. There are 12 residues in the CDR3. CDR3 sequence (DNA): TGTGCCAGCAGGTGGGGGAACACTGAAGCTTTCTTT. Its translation is CASRWGNTEAFF.

V usage is TRBV10-3 and J usage is TRBJ2-2; TRBD2 matches at 8 bases. The V and J ends lost 7 bases and 1 base, in that order; junction bases with no gene match: 2. Germline CDR1 ENHRY, CDR2 SYGVKD. This CDR3 contains 14 residues. CDR3: CAIMRGVNTGELFF. CDR3 nucleotides: TGTGCCATCATGCGGGGGGTGAACACCGGGGAGCTGTTTTTT.

The chain recombines TRBV6-5 with TRBJ2-7; D is undetermined. V lost 0 bases and J 4 bases, leaving 16 bases between the germline ends. Germline CDR1 MNHEY, CDR2 SVGAGI. There are 16 residues in the CDR3. This chain's CDR3 is CASSYSAPGQFYEQYF. The CDR3 coding sequence is TGTGCCAGCAGTTACTCGGCGCCGGGTCAGTTTTACGAGCAGTACTTC.

Ten or more counts support this clone. The chain recombines TRBV19 with TRBJ1-5; D is undetermined. Germline V gene lookup returns CDR1 LNHDA and CDR2 SQIVND (reference sequence). The CDR3 consists of 13 residues. The ends were cut back, 6 bases at V and 7 bases at J, with 13 bases in the middle. The CDR3 loop reads CASSRAGPQPQHF. The CDR3 bases are TGTGCCAGTAGCCGCGCAGGACCCCAGCCCCAGCATTTT.

This clone has only a few counts. The chain carries TRBV7-6 and TRBJ2-1; TRBD2 agrees at 11 bases. This CDR3 region has 16 residues. V lost 6 bases and J lost 2; bases outside the gene matches: 6. Germline V gives CDR1 SGHVS, CDR2 FNYEAQ. CDR3 in DNA: TGTGCCAGCAGTCACACTAGCGGGGGCGCCTACAATGAGCAGTTCTTC. Its protein is CASSHTSGGAYNEQFF.

This clone was picked up a small number of times. This sequence joins TRBV28 and TRBJ1-5, with a weak D call TRBD1 (5 bases). This CDR3 contains 14 residues. Trimming cost V 6 bases and J 9 bases, with 18 bases left between them. Germline values: CDR1 MDHEN, CDR2 SYDVKM. The CDR3 spells CASSARDSLRPQHF. In DNA form, the CDR3 reads TGTGCCAGCAGCGCCAGGGACTCCCTTCGGCCCCAGCATTTT.

This chain joins TRBV11-2 and TRBJ1-1; 7 bases are shared with TRBD1. CDR1 and CDR2 from the germline V gene are SGHAT and FQNNGV. The CDR3 runs to 16 residues. Trimming at V came to 2 bases and at J to 2 bases, leaving 8 bases not matched to a gene. The CDR3, as DNA: TGTGCCAGCAGCTTACGTCGCGGGACAGTCAACACTGAAGCTTTCTTT. Its protein is CASSLRRGTVNTEAFF.

The CDR3 spells CASSEGQGVAGYNEQFF. The CDR3, as DNA: TGTGCCAGCAGTGAAGGTCAGGGAGTAGCGGGATACAATGAGCAGTTCTTC. The genes are TRBV2 and TRBJ2-1; 8 positions match TRBD2. CDR1 is SNHLY and CDR2 is FYNNEI in the germline V gene. The CDR3 consists of 17 residues. V was clipped by 1 base and J by 4 bases; unmatched bases: 9.

J is TRBJ1-6 and V is TRBV15; D gene uncertain. Germline CDR1 and CDR2: LNHNV and YYDKDF (reference sequence). V was clipped by 0 bases and J by 11 bases, with 17 bases between them. This CDR3 has 16 residues. Written as DNA, the CDR3 is TGTGCCACCAGCAGAGATTCCCCCTCCCTGGGGACACCCCTCCACTTT. Translating it yields CATSRDSPSLGTPLHF.

The chain joins TRBV7-2 to TRBJ1-5; perhaps TRBD1 as D (6 bases). Germline CDR1 SGHTA, CDR2 FQGNSA. The length of the CDR3 is 15 residues. V lost 3 bases and J 4 bases, leaving 13 bases between the germline ends. CDR3 region: CASSFGWGANQPQHF. DNA for the CDR3: TGTGCCAGCAGCTTTGGATGGGGGGCTAATCAGCCCCAGCATTTT. The variable domain in full, completed from reference TRBV7-2 and TRBJ1-5, reads GAGVSQSPSNKVTEKGKDVELRCDPISGHTALYWYRQSLGQGLEFLIYFQGNSAPDKSGLPSDRFSAERTGGSVSTLTIQRTQQEDSAVYLCASSFGWGANQPQHFGDGTRLSIL.

This clone qualifies as medium-sized. The chain links TRBV19 to TRBJ1-3; 8 bases are a match to TRBD1. The CDR3 runs to 14 residues. The J segment lost 4 bases and the V segment lost 8 bases, leaving 7 bases of the junction unmatched. CDR1 LNHDA and CDR2 SQIVND come from the germline V gene (reference sequence). For the CDR3, the DNA is TGTGCCAGTCGTCTGACAGGGGTCGGAAACACCATATATTTT. This sequence encodes CASRLTGVGNTIYF. Using reference TRBV19 and TRBJ1-3 for the parts outside the CDR3, the full variable domain is DGGITQSPKYLFRKEGQNVTLSCEQNLNHDAMYWYRQDPGQGLRLIYYSQIVNDFQKGDIAEGYSVSREKKESFPLTVTSAQKNPTAFYLCASRLTGVGNTIYFGEGSWLTVV.

The chain combines TRBV10-3 with TRBJ1-1; D ambiguous. The V end was cut by 4 bases, the J end by 2 bases, with 8 bases between. The germline CDR1 and CDR2 sequences are ENHRY and SYGVKD. The CDR3 length is 13 residues. CDR3 amino acids: CAISVGQNTEAFF. The CDR3 coding sequence is TGTGCCATCAGTGTTGGGCAAAACACTGAAGCTTTCTTT.

This clone was found a few times. The chain couples TRBV4-1 to TRBJ2-7, with no clear D. Per the germline V gene, CDR1 is MGHRA and CDR2 is YSYEKL. The CDR3 covers 16 residues. Deletions cut 1 base from V and 3 bases from J, with 16 bases between. CDR3 sequence (DNA): TGCGCCAGCAGCCAAGTCACAAGCCTAATTAACTACGAGCAGTACTTC. Translated, it gives CASSQVTSLINYEQYF.

In this sample, this clone turned up a few times. J is TRBJ2-5 and V is TRBV7-9, with 7 bases identical to TRBD2. Germline V gene data show CDR1 as SEHNR and CDR2 as FQNEAQ (reference sequence). The ends lost 1 base at V and 1 base at J; junction bases unmatched: 3. The CDR3 has 15 amino acids. CDR3 in amino acids: CASSLGPGGQETQYF. The DNA for the CDR3 is TGTGCCAGCAGCTTAGGGCCGGGGGGCCAAGAGACCCAGTACTTC.

The chain has TRBV6-6 and TRBJ2-7; 7 nucleotides line up with TRBD1. The CDR3 has 13 residues. The ends lost 6 bases at V and 0 bases at J; junction bases unmatched: 2. In germline, CDR1 is MNHNY, CDR2 SVGAGI (reference sequence). CDR3 in DNA: TGTGCCAGCAGGGGGACAGCCTCCTACGAGCAGTACTTC. Residues: CASRGTASYEQYF.